The 30 T cell receptor beta chains below all came from one sample that was sequenced in a study of identical twins. TCRdb processed the 5' RACE reads anew with MiXCR; each CDR3 protein has one entry. This table has about 240,000 distinct CDR3 sequences, roughly 13% appearing once. This sample was shared with a second study, whose subject was yellow fever vaccine responses in identical twins.

Input material: memory (CD45RO+) T cells sorted from blood. The receptor set was obtained from a woman younger than 30 in good health.

This rearrangement joins TRBV28 to TRBJ1-1; a possible D gene is TRBD1 (5 bases). Trimming pared 3 bases from V and 0 bases from J, leaving 8 bases between. This CDR3 region has 14 residues. Germline V gene lookup returns CDR1 MDHEN and CDR2 SYDVKM. The CDR3 DNA reads as TGTGCCAGCAGTTTTGAGGGGATGAACACTGAAGCTTTCTTT. Translating gives CASSFEGMNTEAFF.

This clonotype was seen a handful of times. V and J are TRBV5-6 and TRBJ1-4; 11 bases match TRBD1. The CDR3 sequence is 15 residues long. CDR1 and CDR2 from the germline V gene are SGHDT and YYEEEE. Losses at the gene ends were 0 bases for V and 7 bases for J; bases not matched to a gene: 2. DNA of the CDR3: TGTGCCAGCAGCTTGGCGGGACAGGGGGGTGAAAAACTGTTTTTT. This codes for CASSLAGQGGEKLFF.

There are a few counts of this clonotype. A junction end diverges from the germline sequence, so it may reflect a read error. The chain recombines TRBV5-1 with TRBJ2-3, with D possibly TRBD2 on 5 matching bases. Germline CDR1 and CDR2: SGHRS and YFSETQ. The CDR3 sequence is 12 residues long. The CDR3 region has the DNA TGCGCCAGCAGATTGGAGGCAGATACGCAGTATTTT. Protein sequence: CASRLEADTQYF.

This clonotype has a handful of counts. The chain uses TRBV6-4 and TRBJ2-3, with TRBD2 as a possible D gene (6 bases). The CDR3 runs 15 residues. V lost 2 bases to trimming and J lost 2 bases, with 11 bases between them. CDR1 is MRHNA and CDR2 is SNTAGT in the germline V gene. Here the CDR3 reads CASSDGGSPTDTQYF. The DNA of the CDR3 is TGTGCCAGCAGTGACGGGGGGTCCCCCACAGATACGCAGTATTTT.

This clonotype has a handful of counts. The chain uses TRBV29-1 and TRBJ2-7, with D tentatively TRBD1 (6 bases). Trimming pared 7 bases from V and 4 bases from J, leaving 14 bases between. The germline gives CDR1 SQVTM, CDR2 ANQGSEA. The CDR3 sequence is 12 residues long. The CDR3 bases are TGCAGCGCCGGACAGAATGGATACGAGCAGTACTTC. Translating gives CSAGQNGYEQYF.

Written as DNA, the CDR3 is TGCAGTGCTCTAGCGGGGAGCTCCTACGAGCAGTACTTC. It yields the protein CSALAGSSYEQYF. The J gene is TRBJ2-7, the V gene TRBV20-1; the match to TRBD2 covers 9 bases. The V and J ends lost 5 bases and 0 bases, in that order; junction bases with no gene match: 2. The CDR3 loop spans 13 amino acids. Germline V CDR1 and CDR2: DFQATT, SNEGSKA (reference sequence).

Only one count was recorded for this clonotype. The genes are TRBV4-2 and TRBJ2-7; 11 bases align to TRBD2. J lost 3 bases, V lost 0 bases, and 4 bases had no gene match. The germline CDR1 and CDR2 sequences are LGHNA and YNFKEQ. This CDR3 contains 16 residues. CDR3 amino acids: CASSQERTSGLYEQYF. In nucleotides, the CDR3 is TGTGCCAGCAGCCAAGAAAGGACTAGCGGGCTCTACGAGCAGTACTTC.

The chain employs TRBV3-1 and TRBJ1-2, with a possible D match to TRBD1 (6 bases). V was clipped by 4 bases and J by 8 bases, with 17 bases between them. Looked up from germline, CDR1 is LGHDT and CDR2 is YNNKEL (reference sequence). This CDR3 spans 14 amino acids. The CDR3 region is CASSPWTDAKGYTF. Written as DNA, the CDR3 is TGTGCCAGCAGCCCCTGGACAGATGCTAAAGGCTACACCTTC.

The chain recombines TRBV7-2 with TRBJ1-1; TRBD1 might be the D (5 bases). The V end was cut by 5 bases, the J end by 1 base, with 14 bases between. CDR1 is SGHTA and CDR2 is FQGNSA in the germline V gene. This CDR3 spans 15 amino acids. CDR3 sequence: CASSVDGAPNTEAFF. CDR3 nucleotide sequence: TGTGCCAGCAGCGTCGATGGGGCCCCGAACACTGAAGCTTTCTTT. Variable domain in full (rest from reference TRBV7-2 and TRBJ1-1): GAGVSQSPSNKVTEKGKDVELRCDPISGHTALYWYRQSLGQGLEFLIYFQGNSAPDKSGLPSDRFSAERTGGSVSTLTIQRTQQEDSAVYLCASSVDGAPNTEAFFGQGTRLTVV.

The sample holds many counts of this clonotype. This chain uses TRBV29-1 with TRBJ2-7, with 9 bases lining up with TRBD1. The CDR3 is 11 residues long. V was clipped by 6 bases and J by 13 bases; unmatched bases: 10. Germline assignment: CDR1 SQVTM and CDR2 ANQGSEA. CDR3 in amino acids: CSVGDRDQLYF. DNA of the CDR3: TGCAGCGTGGGGGACAGGGATCAGCTTTACTTC.

V is TRBV6-1 and J is TRBJ2-7; tentative D call: TRBD2 (6 bases). With 5 bases removed from V and 6 bases from J, the gap between germline ends came to 17 bases. CDR3 length: 14 amino acids. Germline-derived CDR1 and CDR2 are MNHNS and SASEGT. The DNA of the CDR3 is TGTGCCAGCAGTCTCCCTAGCGCCCGGGGCGAGCAGTACTTC. Translated: CASSLPSARGEQYF.

This clonotype was recorded at least ten times. The chain is built from TRBV12-3 or TRBV12-4 and TRBJ2-5; D gene uncertain. The CDR3 contains 14 residues. V was shortened by 1 base and J by 3 bases, with 9 bases between the two germline ends. CDR3 nucleotides: TGTGCCAGCAGTTTAGGGGCAGGAGAAGAGACCCAGTACTTC. Its translation: CASSLGAGEETQYF.

This chain's CDR3 is CSVVASEQYF. DNA of the CDR3: TGCAGCGTTGTTGCTAGCGAGCAGTACTTC. The V gene is TRBV29-1, the J gene TRBJ2-7, with D uncertain. The germline CDR1 and CDR2 sequences are SQVTM and ANQGSEA. This CDR3 comprises 10 residues. V was clipped by 4 bases and J by 6 bases, with 7 bases between them.

In its sample, this clonotype was seen a few times. The chain joins TRBV7-2 to TRBJ2-2; D perhaps matches TRBD2 (5 bases). The CDR3 loop spans 14 amino acids. Germline CDR1 and CDR2: SGHTA and FQGNSA. V dropped 5 bases and J dropped 2 bases, with 9 bases sitting between them. CDR3 protein: CASSIGLNTGELFF. Written as DNA, the CDR3 is TGTGCCAGCAGCATCGGACTTAACACCGGGGAGCTGTTTTTT.

V is TRBV28 and J is TRBJ2-5; D is possibly TRBD1 (7 bases). V lost 6 bases and J 5 bases, leaving 13 bases between the germline ends. The CDR3 has 13 residues. The germline CDR1 and CDR2 sequences are MDHEN and SYDVKM. In nucleotides, the CDR3 is TGTGCCAGCAGATCGACAGGGAGGGAGACCCAGTACTTC. Translation: CASRSTGRETQYF.

This clonotype was seen a few times. CDR3 amino acids: CASNPGWTGWKQETQYF. In nucleotides, the CDR3 is TGTGCCAGCAACCCCGGTTGGACGGGCTGGAAGCAAGAGACCCAGTACTTC. The rearrangement joins TRBV27 to TRBJ2-5; D not certain. This CDR3 comprises 17 residues. Trimming took 7 bases from V and 2 from J, leaving 23 bases between them. The germline gives CDR1 MNHEY, CDR2 SMNVEV (reference sequence).

This clonotype has just a few counts. The chain combines TRBV29-1 with TRBJ2-3; D might be TRBD2 (5 bases). The length of the CDR3 is 16 residues. The V gene lost 6 bases and the J gene lost 4 bases, with 23 bases spanning the gap. The germline V gene has CDR1 SQVTM and CDR2 ANQGSEA. This chain's CDR3 is CSVALKTQRLSDTQYF. The CDR3 DNA sequence: TGCAGCGTGGCCCTGAAAACTCAGCGGCTATCAGATACGCAGTATTTT.

Ten or more counts support this clonotype. The V call is TRBV3-1, the J call TRBJ2-3, with 11 positions matching TRBD2. V lost 2 bases and J lost 4; bases outside the gene matches: 5. This CDR3 is built from 16 residues. Germline CDR1 LGHDT, CDR2 YNNKEL (reference sequence). CDR3 loop: CASSQRGSGRADTQYF. In DNA, the CDR3 is TGTGCCAGCAGCCAAAGGGGTAGCGGGAGGGCAGATACGCAGTATTTT.

The sample holds a few counts of this clonotype. The V gene is TRBV7-2, the J gene TRBJ1-6; 7 nucleotides align to TRBD1. J was trimmed by 6 bases and V by 5 bases; bases with no gene match: 10. Germline CDR1 reads SGHTA; CDR2 reads FQGNSA. CDR3 length: 16 residues. CDR3 residues: CASSRRTGTVNSPLHF. In nucleotides, the CDR3 is TGTGCCAGCAGCAGAAGAACCGGGACAGTTAATTCACCCCTCCACTTT. The full variable domain, its missing parts supplied by reference TRBV7-2 and TRBJ1-6, is GAGVSQSPSNKVTEKGKDVELRCDPISGHTALYWYRQSLGQGLEFLIYFQGNSAPDKSGLPSDRFSAERTGGSVSTLTIQRTQQEDSAVYLCASSRRTGTVNSPLHFGNGTRLTVT.

In this sample, this clonotype turned up many times. The V and J genes are TRBV12-3 or TRBV12-4 and TRBJ1-5; D possibly corresponds to TRBD1 (6 bases). CDR3 length equals 15 residues. Trimming took off 5 bases at V and 4 bases at J, with 15 bases between the two ends. The CDR3 nucleotides are TGTGCCAGCAGTCCCTCCGACAGGTCAAATCAGCCCCAGCATTTT. This sequence encodes CASSPSDRSNQPQHF.

This clonotype was found many times. CDR3 DNA: TGCAGCGGGGGGGAGAATGAGCAGTTCTTC. It yields the protein CSGGENEQFF. This chain uses TRBV29-1 with TRBJ2-1; D possibly corresponds to TRBD2 (6 bases). There are 10 residues in the CDR3. Germline CDR1 SQVTM, CDR2 ANQGSEA. The V end was cut by 7 bases, the J end by 7 bases, with 8 bases between.

Ten or more counts support this clonotype. V gene TRBV11-2 combines with J gene TRBJ1-1; no reliable D call. Trimming cost V 7 bases and J 0 bases, with 15 bases left between them. The CDR3 sequence is 15 residues long. CDR1 is SGHAT, CDR2 FQNNGV, per germline. CDR3 bases: TGTGCCAGCAATCGGGCTTCCAACTTGAACACTGAAGCTTTCTTT. Translation: CASNRASNLNTEAFF.

This clonotype was observed a few times. This chain joins TRBV27 and TRBJ2-3; D remains ambiguous. Trimming pared 5 bases from V and 9 bases from J, leaving 9 bases between. Germline CDR1 is MNHEY and CDR2 is SMNVEV (reference sequence). The CDR3 consists of 11 residues. The CDR3 here is CASSTLGTQYF. CDR3 nucleotides: TGTGCCAGCAGTACCTTGGGGACGCAGTATTTT.

This clonotype came up many times. The chain carries TRBV7-8 and TRBJ2-3; D is undetermined. V dropped 1 base and J dropped 2 bases, with 7 bases sitting between them. Per germline, CDR1 SGHVS and CDR2 FQNEAQ. The CDR3 spans 14 residues. The CDR3 DNA sequence: TGTGCCAGCAGCTTAGAGGGCGACACAGATACGCAGTATTTT. The encoded protein is CASSLEGDTDTQYF.

This sequence joins TRBV28 and TRBJ1-5; TRBD1 matches at 8 bases. The CDR3 totals 15 residues. CDR1 and CDR2 from the germline V gene are MDHEN and SYDVKM. With 8 bases clipped from V and 6 bases from J, the junction kept 12 bases outside the gene matches. CDR3 region: CASCPWTGIGQPQHF. CDR3 in DNA: TGTGCCAGCTGTCCATGGACAGGGATCGGTCAGCCCCAGCATTTT. Based on the CDR3 plus reference TRBV28 and TRBJ1-5, the full variable domain is DVKVTQSSRYLVKRTGEKVFLECVQDMDHENMFWYRQDPGLGLRLIYFSYDVKMKEKGDIPEGYSVSREKKERFSLILESASTNQTSMYLCASCPWTGIGQPQHFGDGTRLSIL.

This clonotype was recorded a few times. The rearrangement uses TRBV20-1 and TRBJ2-5; tentative D call: TRBD1 (7 bases). CDR3 length: 13 residues. Germline V CDR1 and CDR2: DFQATT, SNEGSKA (reference sequence). The V and J ends lost 4 bases and 5 bases respectively, with 14 bases between them. This chain's CDR3 is CSATGGGGETQYF. In nucleotides, the CDR3 is TGCAGTGCTACAGGGGGAGGTGGGGAGACCCAGTACTTC.

CDR3: CAAKRTSAIYEQYF. In DNA form, the CDR3 reads TGTGCAGCGAAAAGGACTAGCGCAATCTACGAGCAGTACTTC. V gene TRBV28 combines with J gene TRBJ2-7; 9 bases agree with TRBD2. The CDR3 is 14 amino acids. CDR1 and CDR2 (germline): MDHEN, SYDVKM.

This clonotype came up a few times. CDR3 bases: TGTGCCACCAGCAGAGTCGGGGGGTCCCGAGGAAATGAGCAGTTCTTC. Translating it yields CATSRVGGSRGNEQFF. The chain recombines TRBV15 with TRBJ2-1; TRBD2 matches 7 bases. J was trimmed by 7 bases and V by 1 base; bases with no gene match: 10. Germline V CDR1 and CDR2: LNHNV, YYDKDF (reference sequence). The CDR3 sequence is 16 residues long.

V is TRBV9 and J is TRBJ2-7; D call uncertain. This CDR3 is 16 amino acids long. V lost 4 bases and J lost 4, with 21 bases in between. CDR1 is SGDLS, CDR2 YYNGEE, per germline. This CDR3 is CASSPGPTTLEYEQYF. The CDR3, as DNA: TGTGCCAGCAGCCCAGGTCCCACGACATTAGAATACGAGCAGTACTTC.

This clonotype was seen a few times. The rearrangement uses TRBV4-2 and TRBJ2-3, with no clear D. The CDR3 contains 12 residues. Deletions cut 8 bases from V and 0 bases from J, with 6 bases between. Looked up from germline, CDR1 is LGHNA and CDR2 is YNFKEQ. CDR3 in DNA: TGTGCCAGCGAGAGTAGCACAGATACGCAGTATTTT. Protein product: CASESSTDTQYF.